The rows below give T cell receptor beta chains drawn from one sample of a study of shared clonotypes between healthy human individuals. Assay used: immunoSEQ multiplex PCR; TCRdb lists only in-frame clones, some missing. Of 550,000 to 800,000 clones listed, 90% are singletons. The sample consisted of memory CD8+ T cells from PBMCs. These receptors all stem from a man aged 18 to 30 in good health. Some clones in this sample may be carry-over from other donors' samples. CDR3s include the opening cysteine and the closing phenylalanine or tryptophan. D genes are given only for firm matches.

d_gene	j_gene	v_gene	CDR3aa
.	TRBJ1-2	TRBV28	CASSLMTSGTYGYTF
.	TRBJ1-1	TRBV6-5	CASFHGPGGTEAFF
.	TRBJ2-3	TRBV2	CASISAVDTQYF
TRBD2	TRBJ2-1	TRBV11-2	CASSFTSVTYNEQFF
.	TRBJ2-2	TRBV10-1	CASSDQRGTGNTGELFF
TRBD2	TRBJ2-5	TRBV6-5	CASSLSGGQETQYF
.	TRBJ1-5	TRBV27	CATGREVNQPQHF
TRBD1	TRBJ1-2	TRBV11-2	CASSFSTGWDGYTF
TRBD1	TRBJ2-1	TRBV7-2	CASSRDRASYNEQFF
.	TRBJ2-5	TRBV29-1	CSVHPGTSSETQYF
.	TRBJ2-2	TRBV19	CASRNTGELFF
TRBD2	TRBJ2-7	TRBV9	CASSVGGRGSYEQYF
TRBD1	TRBJ1-4	TRBV29-1	CSVVEGAKLFF
TRBD2	TRBJ2-1	TRBV30	CAWSSGLAGSYNEQFF
.	TRBJ2-4	TRBV28	CASSPRTLAHIQYF
.	TRBJ1-2	TRBV7-9	CASSLAGYHGYTF
.	TRBJ2-3	TRBV28	CASSATLSYF
.	TRBJ1-1	TRBV19	CASSIITGTEAFF
.	TRBJ2-7	TRBV7-6	CASSSTSSEQYF
.	TRBJ2-7	TRBV27	CASSLGYEQYF
.	TRBJ1-5	TRBV23-1	CFMERNQPQHF
.	TRBJ2-5	TRBV7-9	CASSLARGKETQYF
TRBD1	TRBJ1-1	TRBV11-2	CASSYLQGMNTEAFF
.	TRBJ1-3	TRBV11-2	CASSPWTAGNTIYF
.	TRBJ2-1	TRBV6-5	CASSYSTGNEQFF
.	TRBJ2-7	TRBV29-1	CSVEDWTRVGEQYF
.	TRBJ2-4	TRBV5-1	CASSWGQAKNIQYF
.	TRBJ2-7	TRBV27	CASSLRASSYEQYF
TRBD2	TRBJ2-1	TRBV28	CASSPAGDEQFF